The sequence of this T cell receptor beta chain was determined in a study of blood T cell repertoires in COVID-19. On the study more broadly: Both acute and convalescent COVID-19 samples were obtained from the United States, Italy and Spain. T cells, B-cell-depleted T cells, or PBMCs supplied cDNA or gDNA.

This CDR3 has 15 residues. Germline V CDR1 and CDR2: PRHDT, FYEKMQ (reference sequence). The V end lost 3 bases, the J end lost 1 base, and 13 bases lay between the germline ends. Original processing notes: Estimation of nucleated cell counts was performed using reference gene primer amplification. Clones were read by immunoSEQ multiplex PCR, and TCRdb kept only the in-frame ones, dropping some. The V and J calls and clone size were taken over from that table, and D and trimming were inferred from the DNA. Here the sample spans approximately 50,000 clones, over 75% being singletons. The sequencing input was peripheral blood. The chain recombines TRBV13 with TRBJ2-7, with a possible D match to TRBD2 (5 bases). The origin of this receptor is a human donor in a cohort sampled during active COVID-19. The CDR3 is CASSFVGRASYEQYF. The DNA for the CDR3 is TGTGCCAGCAGCTTTGTTGGGCGGGCATCCTACGAGCAGTACTTC.